Presented here are 24 T cell receptor beta chains from one specimen sequenced in a study of cytomegalovirus exposure and HLA in healthy donors. 60 Vbeta and 13 Jbeta primers were used in PCR. Produced via immunoSEQ multiplex PCR; TCRdb's table is partial and in-frame only. Recorded for this sample: approximately 79,000 clones. Sequencing used PBMCs. The origin of the receptors is a man aged 35 to 55 in good health and CMV-seronegative.

V usage is TRBV30 and J usage is TRBJ2-7; 7 bases agree with TRBD1. The germline V gene has CDR1 GTSNPN and CDR2 SVGIG (reference sequence). The CDR3 covers 12 residues. With V trimmed by 8 bases and J by 4 bases, 8 bases remained unmatched. CDR3 sequence reads: CAHDRQGYEQYF. CDR3 DNA sequence: TGTGCCCACGATCGACAGGGATACGAGCAGTACTTC.

The chain couples TRBV4-3 to TRBJ1-3; possible D gene TRBD1, 5 bases. Trimming cost V 4 bases and J 1 base, with 20 bases left between them. CDR1 is LGHNA, CDR2 YSLEER, per germline. There are 18 residues in the CDR3. The CDR3 bases are TGCGCCAGCAGCCGCCAAGTGGGGGGAACGGTGTCTGGAAACACCATATATTTT. Amino acids: CASSRQVGGTVSGNTIYF.

This chain connects TRBV4-1 to TRBJ2-7, with unresolved D. The ends were cut back, 4 bases at V and 0 bases at J, with 19 bases in the middle. This CDR3 is 17 amino acids long. Germline V lookup: CDR1 MGHRA, CDR2 YSYEKL. This chain's CDR3 is CASSPKQGVARSYEQYF. CDR3 DNA: TGCGCCAGCAGCCCGAAACAAGGTGTAGCACGCTCCTACGAGCAGTACTTC.

V is TRBV10-3 and J is TRBJ2-1; TRBD2 aligns across 8 bases. Trimming took 3 bases from V and 3 from J; bases not matched to a gene: 4. CDR1 ENHRY and CDR2 SYGVKD come from the germline V gene. The CDR3 has 15 residues. CDR3 nucleotide sequence: TGTGCCATCAGTGATTTGCGGGAGGACTACAATGAGCAGTTCTTC. Translating it yields CAISDLREDYNEQFF.

This sequence joins TRBV5-1 and TRBJ2-3, with D hard to call. Germline assignment: CDR1 SGHRS and CDR2 YFSETQ. The CDR3 is 13 amino acids. V lost 2 bases, J lost 3 bases, and 7 bases lay in between. The DNA for the CDR3 is TGCGCCAGCAGCTTCCGCGTGACAGATACGCAGTATTTT. Encoded protein: CASSFRVTDTQYF.

This chain connects TRBV5-6 to TRBJ2-3, with 9 bases matching TRBD1. The CDR3 contains 15 residues. V shed 2 bases and J 0 bases; nucleotides not matched to a gene: 1. Germline V gives CDR1 SGHDT, CDR2 YYEEEE. The CDR3 DNA reads TGTGCCAGCAGCTTTGGGACAGGGAGCACAGATACGCAGTATTTT. Encoded protein: CASSFGTGSTDTQYF.

The gene calls are TRBV5-1 and TRBJ1-3; 9 bases agree with TRBD1. The CDR3 spans 12 residues. Germline values: CDR1 SGHRS, CDR2 YFSETQ. Losses at the gene ends were 7 bases for V and 10 bases for J; bases not matched to a gene: 6. CDR3 in amino acids: CASQGQGPTIYF. The CDR3 nucleotides read TGCGCCAGCCAGGGACAGGGTCCGACCATATATTTT.

The rearrangement links TRBV5-1 to TRBJ1-3; 7 nucleotides agree with TRBD1. J lost 7 bases, V lost 4 bases, and 11 bases had no gene match. CDR1 SGHRS and CDR2 YFSETQ come from the germline V gene. The CDR3 extends over 15 amino acids. The CDR3 loop reads CASSRQGSTGNTIYF. The CDR3 coding sequence is TGCGCCAGCAGCCGACAGGGATCGACGGGGAACACCATATATTTT.

The V and J genes are TRBV6-5 and TRBJ2-2, with 7 positions matching TRBD1. In germline, CDR1 is MNHEY, CDR2 SVGAGI. This CDR3 comprises 15 residues. The V and J ends lost 4 bases and 5 bases, in that order; junction bases with no gene match: 7. The CDR3 region has the DNA TGTGCCAGCAGTTTCAGACAGGGTAGGACCGGGGAGCTGTTTTTT. Protein sequence: CASSFRQGRTGELFF.

The rearrangement uses TRBV6-5 and TRBJ2-7; 10 nucleotides line up with TRBD1. CDR1 and CDR2 from the germline V gene are MNHEY and SVGAGI. The V gene end was trimmed by 5 bases and the J gene end by 5 bases; junction bases not matched to a gene: 6. This CDR3 has 14 residues. The CDR3 reads CASSRDRGRHEQYF. CDR3 DNA: TGTGCCAGCAGTCGCGACAGGGGGCGCCACGAGCAGTACTTC.

The chain employs TRBV27 and TRBJ1-1, with 7 bases aligning to TRBD1. The CDR3 spans 14 residues. After removal of 4 bases from V and 7 bases from J, the junction contained 9 bases not matched to a gene. Germline V gene data show CDR1 as MNHEY and CDR2 as SMNVEV (reference sequence). The CDR3 DNA reads TGTGCCAGCAGTTATACCGGGACAGCCAATGAAGCTTTCTTT. As protein: CASSYTGTANEAFF.

The chain couples TRBV7-2 to TRBJ2-7, with a possible D match to TRBD2 (6 bases). Germline-derived CDR1 and CDR2 are SGHTA and FQGNSA. CDR3 length: 13 residues. Trimming stripped 5 bases from V and 6 bases from J, with 14 bases between. In DNA form, the CDR3 reads TGTGCCAGCAGCCGCGACCGGGGAGGCGAGCAGTACTTC. Protein sequence: CASSRDRGGEQYF. Filled out from reference TRBV7-2 and TRBJ2-7, the complete variable domain reads GAGVSQSPSNKVTEKGKDVELRCDPISGHTALYWYRQSLGQGLEFLIYFQGNSAPDKSGLPSDRFSAERTGGSVSTLTIQRTQQEDSAVYLCASSRDRGGEQYFGPGTRLTVT.

V usage is TRBV6-1 and J usage is TRBJ2-5; the D gene is possibly TRBD1 (6 bases). The end of the DNA is better explained by TRBJ2-7, so the J call may be wrong. Germline CDR1 reads MNHNS; CDR2 reads SASEGT. This CDR3 is built from 14 residues. The CDR3, as DNA: TGTGCCAGCAGTGGTAGGGGACAAAACTACGAGCAGTACTTC. Its protein product is CASSGRGQNYEQYF.

The chain employs TRBV12-5 and TRBJ2-5; 8 bases match TRBD1. The V and J ends lost 1 base and 1 base, in that order; junction bases with no gene match: 2. Looked up from germline, CDR1 is LGHNT and CDR2 is FRNRAP. The CDR3 runs to 15 residues. The CDR3 nucleotides read TGTGCTAGTGGTTTGGGACAGGGGCCCCAAGAGACCCAGTACTTC. Translated: CASGLGQGPQETQYF. Combining the CDR3 with reference TRBV12-5 and TRBJ2-5 gives the whole variable domain DARVTQTPRHKVTEMGQEVTMRCQPILGHNTVFWYRQTMMQGLELLAYFRNRAPLDDSGMPKDRFSAEMPDATLATLKIQPSEPRDSAVYFCASGLGQGPQETQYFGPGTRLLVL.

This sequence joins TRBV19 and TRBJ1-5; possibly TRBD1 for D (6 bases). V lost 0 bases and J 7 bases, leaving 13 bases between the germline ends. The CDR3 sequence is 15 residues long. The germline CDR1 and CDR2 sequences are LNHDA and SQIVND (reference sequence). The CDR3 DNA reads as TGTGCCAGTAGTATAGAAGGGACAATGAGGCAGCCCCAGCATTTT. This codes for CASSIEGTMRQPQHF.

The chain joins TRBV5-1 to TRBJ1-2; D is perhaps TRBD1 (5 bases). CDR3 length: 15 amino acids. Trimming took off 2 bases at V and 1 base at J, with 12 bases between the two ends. Germline values: CDR1 SGHRS, CDR2 YFSETQ. CDR3 in amino acids: CASSLSTGSNYGYTF. CDR3 DNA sequence: TGCGCCAGCAGCTTAAGTACAGGAAGTAACTATGGCTACACCTTC.

This chain links TRBV4-1 with TRBJ2-7; 8 positions match TRBD2. After removal of 2 bases from V and 0 bases from J, the junction contained 9 bases not matched to a gene. In germline, CDR1 is MGHRA, CDR2 YSYEKL. This CDR3 comprises 17 residues. DNA of the CDR3: TGCGCCAGCAGCCAATCTACGGGAGGGTCCTACTCCTACGAGCAGTACTTC. It specifies CASSQSTGGSYSYEQYF.

The gene calls are TRBV15 and TRBJ2-5; 8 nucleotides match TRBD1. The V gene end was trimmed by 7 bases and the J gene end by 5 bases; junction bases not matched to a gene: 9. The CDR3 covers 14 residues. Germline values: CDR1 LNHNV, CDR2 YYDKDF (reference sequence). CDR3: CATTPGGTSETQYF. The CDR3 bases are TGTGCCACCACACCAGGGGGCACCAGTGAGACCCAGTACTTC.

The chain employs TRBV9 and TRBJ2-3, with 10 bases that match TRBD2. The V gene end was trimmed by 4 bases and the J gene end by 9 bases; junction bases not matched to a gene: 17. Germline V lookup: CDR1 SGDLS, CDR2 YYNGEE. CDR3 size: 17 residues. This CDR3 reads CASSSESRTSGPGTQYF. CDR3 bases: TGTGCCAGCAGCTCAGAGAGTAGGACTAGCGGCCCCGGGACGCAGTATTTT.

The chain is built from TRBV6-6 and TRBJ2-5; 8 bases are shared with TRBD1. The CDR3 sequence is 16 residues long. CDR1 and CDR2 from the germline V gene are MNHNY and SVGAGI (reference sequence). V gave up 6 bases and J gave up 2 bases; unmatched junction bases: 11. CDR3 DNA sequence: TGTGCCAGCAGACATACCGGGACAGGCCTTCAAGAGACCCAGTACTTC. Encoded protein: CASRHTGTGLQETQYF.

This chain's CDR3 is CASSSRQGSNEQFF. The CDR3 DNA reads TGTGCCAGCAGCTCACGACAGGGAAGCAATGAGCAGTTCTTC. This chain connects TRBV7-2 to TRBJ2-1, with 7 bases aligning to TRBD1. With 4 bases clipped from V and 6 bases from J, the junction kept 6 bases outside the gene matches. The CDR3 contains 14 residues. Looked up from germline, CDR1 is SGHTA and CDR2 is FQGNSA.

The chain carries TRBV29-1 and TRBJ1-1; TRBD1 aligns across 7 bases. Per germline, CDR1 SQVTM and CDR2 ANQGSEA. V lost 5 bases and J lost 6; bases outside the gene matches: 6. CDR3 length: 12 amino acids. CDR3: CSVLDRAAEAFF. In DNA form, the CDR3 reads TGCAGCGTTCTTGACAGGGCCGCTGAAGCTTTCTTT.

The gene calls are TRBV5-5 and TRBJ2-5; 8 positions match TRBD1. This CDR3 is built from 16 residues. After removal of 4 bases from V and 5 bases from J, the junction contained 13 bases not matched to a gene. CDR1 is SGHKS and CDR2 is YYEKEE in the germline V gene (reference sequence). CDR3 residues: CASSHLSQGARETQYF. CDR3 coding DNA: TGTGCCAGCAGCCACCTGAGCCAGGGGGCCAGGGAGACCCAGTACTTC.

This chain links TRBV9 with TRBJ2-5; 10 nucleotides agree with TRBD1. Germline CDR1 reads SGDLS; CDR2 reads YYNGEE. V shed 1 base, J shed 2 bases, and the junction held 5 bases outside the gene matches. The CDR3 runs to 16 residues. The CDR3 here is CASSVTGTGEQETQYF. In nucleotides, the CDR3 is TGTGCCAGCAGCGTAACCGGGACAGGGGAACAAGAGACCCAGTACTTC.